The clone carrying this TCR beta chain has just a few counts. This entry comes from a study of T-cell reconstitution after alpha-beta-depleted transplantation in children. The CDR3 has 14 residues. In germline, CDR1 is MDHEN, CDR2 SYDVKM. The germline V and J ends were trimmed by 10 bases and 8 bases, with 23 bases remaining between them. This sample's TCRbeta library carried unique molecular identifier barcodes. MiXCR was run by TCRdb on the PCR reads, yielding one entry per CDR3 protein. The table lists more than 450,000 distinct CDR3 sequences, 15% to 20% of them singletons. Source: PBMCs from the stem cell graft donor, taken from the stem cell graft. V gene TRBV28 combines with J gene TRBJ1-1; possible D gene TRBD1, 5 bases. The sequence was collected from a human donor who donated a stem cell graft to a child with acute lymphoblastic leukemia. The CDR3 is CATIPGGTLNEAFF. CDR3 DNA: TGTGCCACCATCCCCGGAGGGACCCTTAACGAAGCTTTCTTT. Supplemented by reference TRBV28 and TRBJ1-1, the full variable domain reads DVKVTQSSRYLVKRTGEKVFLECVQDMDHENMFWYRQDPGLGLRLIYFSYDVKMKEKGDIPEGYSVSREKKERFSLILESASTNQTSMYLCATIPGGTLNEAFFGQGTRLTVV.